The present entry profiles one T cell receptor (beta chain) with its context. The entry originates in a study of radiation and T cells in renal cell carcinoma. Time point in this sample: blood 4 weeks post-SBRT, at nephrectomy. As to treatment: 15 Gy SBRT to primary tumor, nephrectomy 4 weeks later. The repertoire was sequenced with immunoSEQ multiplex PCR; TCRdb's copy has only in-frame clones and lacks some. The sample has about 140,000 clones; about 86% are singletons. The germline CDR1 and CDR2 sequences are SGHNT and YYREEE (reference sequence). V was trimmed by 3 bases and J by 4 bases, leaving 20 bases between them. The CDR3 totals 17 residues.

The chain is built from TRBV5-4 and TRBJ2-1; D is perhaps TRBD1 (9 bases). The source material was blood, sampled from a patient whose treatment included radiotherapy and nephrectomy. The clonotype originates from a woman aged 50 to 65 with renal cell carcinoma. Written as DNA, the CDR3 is TGTGCCAGCAGCTCCGGGGGGGACAGGGAGTATTACAATGAGCAGTTCTTC. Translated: CASSSGGDREYYNEQFF.